A single sample is the source of the 32 T cell receptor beta chains below, sequenced in a study of OX40 agonist ivuxolimab in advanced cancers. Repertoires were generated with immunoSEQ multiplex PCR, while TCRdb's copy carries only in-frame clones and drops some. The sample lists fewer than 35,000 clones; approximately 80% were seen once. The sample consisted of CD4+ or CD8+ T cells sorted from blood, taken in a trial of the OX40 agonist ivuxolimab. These receptors originate from an adult with an advanced solid tumor such as melanoma, head and neck, liver or kidney cancer.

The CDR3 here is CASRWRDTAYEQYF. Here the CDR3 DNA reads TGTGCCAGCAGGTGGAGGGACACAGCCTACGAGCAGTACTTC. J is TRBJ2-7 and V is TRBV2, with D perhaps TRBD1 or TRBD2 (6 bases each). Per germline, CDR1 SNHLY and CDR2 FYNNEI. This CDR3 has 14 amino acids. V lost 6 bases and J lost 2, with 14 bases in between.

V is TRBV9 and J is TRBJ2-3, with no clear D. V dropped 0 bases and J dropped 2 bases, with 10 bases sitting between them. From germline, CDR1 is SGDLS and CDR2 YYNGEE. The CDR3 runs to 15 residues. CDR3 region: CASSVGGYPTDTQYF. Here the CDR3 DNA reads TGTGCCAGCAGCGTAGGTGGCTATCCCACAGATACGCAGTATTTT.

The gene calls are TRBV6-5 and TRBJ1-5; 7 positions agree with TRBD1. Germline V gives CDR1 MNHEY, CDR2 SVGAGI. The CDR3 length is 14 residues. After removal of 6 bases from V and 4 bases from J, the junction contained 6 bases not matched to a gene. CDR3 sequence: CASRPGTANQPQHF. The CDR3 DNA follows: TGTGCCAGCAGGCCCGGGACAGCTAATCAGCCCCAGCATTTT.

The chain couples TRBV5-1 to TRBJ2-3, with unresolved D. CDR1 is SGHRS, CDR2 YFSETQ, per germline. There are 15 residues in the CDR3. V gave up 1 base and J gave up 2 bases, with 11 bases separating them. The CDR3 is CASSLSLGDTDTQYF. CDR3 coding DNA: TGCGCCAGCAGCTTGTCCCTTGGGGACACAGATACGCAGTATTTT.

The chain carries TRBV7-9 and TRBJ2-7, with unresolved D. The germline gives CDR1 SEHNR, CDR2 FQNEAQ (reference sequence). V dropped 2 bases and J dropped 2 bases, with 4 bases sitting between them. The CDR3 consists of 12 residues. In DNA, the CDR3 is TGTGCCAGCAGCTTAAGAGCCTACGAGCAGTACTTC. It specifies CASSLRAYEQYF.

The V call is TRBV29-1, the J call TRBJ1-2, with D uncertain. There are 16 residues in the CDR3. Trimming took off 0 bases at V and 0 bases at J, with 14 bases between the two ends. Germline CDR1 SQVTM, CDR2 ANQGSEA. In DNA, the CDR3 is TGCAGCGTTGAAGATGTGGGCAGAACCACTAACTATGGCTACACCTTC. It is translated as CSVEDVGRTTNYGYTF.

This chain links TRBV5-5 with TRBJ1-4; TRBD1 is a possible D gene (6 bases). Trimming took 0 bases from V and 4 from J, leaving 16 bases between them. Germline loops: CDR1 SGHKS, CDR2 YYEKEE (reference sequence). The CDR3 consists of 17 residues. CDR3 nucleotides: TGTGCCAGCAGCTTGGAATACCGGACAGCCCTTAATGAAAAACTGTTTTTT. Translated, it gives CASSLEYRTALNEKLFF. Full variable domain (missing parts from reference TRBV5-5 and TRBJ1-4): DAGVTQSPTHLIKTRGQQVTLRCSPISGHKSVSWYQQVLGQGPQFIFQYYEKEERGRGNFPDRFSARQFPNYSSELNVNALLLGDSALYLCASSLEYRTALNEKLFFGSGTQLSVL.

V is TRBV18 and J is TRBJ1-2; the D gene is possibly TRBD1 (5 bases). The CDR3 covers 15 residues. The V gene's germline CDR1 is KGHSH and CDR2 LQKENI. Trimming removed 1 base at V and 0 bases at J, with 9 bases between. The CDR3 spells CASSPLGEPNYGYTF. The CDR3 coding sequence is TGTGCCAGCTCACCACTAGGGGAGCCTAACTATGGCTACACCTTC. Full variable domain (remainder filled in from reference TRBV18 and TRBJ1-2): NAGVMQNPRHLVRRRGQEARLRCSPMKGHSHVYWYRQLPEEGLKFMVYLQKENIIDESGMPKERFSAEFPKEGPSILRIQQVVRGDSAAYFCASSPLGEPNYGYTFGSGTRLTVV.

Written as DNA, the CDR3 is TGTGCCAGCAGTGTAGAGGGCAGGGCGTATGGCTACACCTTC. Translated: CASSVEGRAYGYTF. The chain couples TRBV2 to TRBJ1-2; perhaps TRBD1 as D (5 bases). CDR1 and CDR2 (germline): SNHLY, FYNNEI. V gave up 4 bases and J gave up 5 bases, with 14 bases separating them. CDR3 length equals 14 residues.

This clone was seen only once. This chain links TRBV12-5 with TRBJ2-2, with 9 bases matching TRBD1. The CDR3 runs to 15 residues. Germline V gene sequence: CDR1 LGHNT, CDR2 FRNRAP. J was trimmed by 1 base and V by 4 bases; bases with no gene match: 1. The CDR3 nucleotides read TGTGCTAGTGGTTCGGGACAGGGGAACACCGGGGAGCTGTTTTTT. Translated: CASGSGQGNTGELFF.

V is TRBV27 and J is TRBJ1-6, with D perhaps TRBD1 (5 bases). From germline, CDR1 is MNHEY and CDR2 SMNVEV (reference sequence). This CDR3 has 14 amino acids. Trimming stripped 6 bases from V and 9 bases from J, with 15 bases between. In DNA form, the CDR3 reads TGTGCCAGCAGCCCGCTTGGGGGGGGTTCACCCCTCCACTTT. Translating gives CASSPLGGGSPLHF.

V and J are TRBV7-2 and TRBJ2-7; TRBD2 matches at 7 bases. The CDR3 has 15 residues. The V segment lost 0 bases and the J segment 4 bases; nucleotides outside the gene matches: 6. Germline CDR1 SGHTA, CDR2 FQGNSA. The CDR3 loop reads CASSLAHSGAYEQYF. CDR3 nucleotide sequence: TGTGCCAGCAGCTTAGCTCACAGCGGGGCATACGAGCAGTACTTC.

The gene calls are TRBV5-4 and TRBJ2-3; the match to TRBD2 covers 12 bases. This CDR3 has 16 residues. The germline V gene has CDR1 SGHNT and CDR2 YYREEE (reference sequence). V shed 2 bases and J 3 bases; nucleotides not matched to a gene: 4. This chain's CDR3 is CASSLRLAGVTDTQYF. The CDR3 coding sequence is TGTGCCAGCAGCTTAAGACTAGCGGGGGTTACAGATACGCAGTATTTT.

J is TRBJ2-5 and V is TRBV6-1; 7 bases fit TRBD1. This CDR3 has 12 amino acids. V lost 11 bases to trimming and J lost 8 bases; unmatched junction nucleotides: 11. Germline CDR1 and CDR2: MNHNS and SASEGT. CDR3 in amino acids: CAPGGSQRTQYF. The CDR3 region has the DNA TGTGCCCCAGGGGGTTCCCAGAGAACCCAGTACTTC.

This chain joins TRBV9 and TRBJ1-1; tentatively, D is TRBD1 (5 bases). The CDR3 is 15 amino acids. Germline lookup yields CDR1 SGDLS and CDR2 YYNGEE. Trimming pared 0 bases from V and 1 base from J, leaving 10 bases between. The DNA of the CDR3 is TGTGCCAGCAGCGTAGGGGTGACAGCGAACACTGAAGCTTTCTTT. Its translation is CASSVGVTANTEAFF.

This chain links TRBV5-6 with TRBJ1-4, with TRBD1 matching over 9 bases. Germline-derived CDR1 and CDR2 are SGHDT and YYEEEE. The junction had 9 bases not matched to a gene; V was cut back by 2 bases and J by 7 bases. CDR3 size: 16 residues. CDR3 DNA: TGTGCCAGCAGCTTCTCCCCGGGACAGGGCGGTGAAAAACTGTTTTTT. It encodes CASSFSPGQGGEKLFF.

The rearrangement links TRBV9 to TRBJ2-7; a weak D match, TRBD1 (5 bases). The CDR3 has 16 amino acids. Germline assignment: CDR1 SGDLS and CDR2 YYNGEE. Trimming removed 0 bases from V and 0 bases from J, with 13 bases in between. The CDR3 DNA follows: TGTGCCAGCAGCGTAGGTCAGACAGCTTCCTCCTACGAGCAGTACTTC. Residues: CASSVGQTASSYEQYF.

The V and J genes are TRBV14 and TRBJ1-3, with TRBD1 identical over 11 bases. Germline values: CDR1 SGHDN, CDR2 FVKESK. This CDR3 has 19 amino acids. J was trimmed by 4 bases and V by 1 base; bases with no gene match: 12. CDR3 sequence reads: CASSQGLGDRGKCGNTIYF. CDR3 nucleotide sequence: TGTGCCAGCAGCCAAGGCCTTGGGGACAGGGGGAAGTGCGGAAACACCATATATTTT.

This clone was detected once. The rearrangement uses TRBV2 and TRBJ1-5; D unresolved. This CDR3 has 12 residues. CDR1 is SNHLY and CDR2 is FYNNEI in the germline V gene. With 4 bases removed from V and 5 bases from J, the gap between germline ends came to 6 bases. In DNA form, the CDR3 reads TGTGCCAGCAGTGTGTTGGATCAGCCCCAGCATTTT. Amino acid sequence: CASSVLDQPQHF.

This sequence joins TRBV5-4 and TRBJ2-7, with 11 bases lining up with TRBD2. J gave up 1 base and V 4 bases, and 4 bases lay outside the gene matches. The CDR3 spans 15 residues. Looked up from germline, CDR1 is SGHNT and CDR2 is YYREEE (reference sequence). For the CDR3, the DNA is TGTGCCAGCAGCCTCACTAGCGGGGGTTCCTACGAGCAGTACTTC. This encodes CASSLTSGGSYEQYF.

Remarks on this clone: Additional DNA sequences in this sample encode the identical CDR3. The rearrangement joins TRBV5-1 to TRBJ2-5; 8 bases are shared with TRBD1. Trimming cost V 4 bases and J 4 bases; bases outside gene matches: 6. The CDR3 runs 14 residues. The V gene's germline CDR1 is SGHRS and CDR2 YFSETQ. The CDR3 here is CASSGQGLGETQYF. As DNA, the CDR3 is TGCGCCAGCAGCGGACAGGGTTTAGGAGAGACCCAGTACTTC.

The rearrangement uses TRBV27 and TRBJ1-5; TRBD1 might be the D (6 bases). The germline CDR1 and CDR2 sequences are MNHEY and SMNVEV (reference sequence). The CDR3 is 16 amino acids. Trimming removed 3 bases from V and 2 bases from J, with 14 bases in between. The CDR3 loop is CASSFIGGLGNQPQHF. The CDR3 DNA follows: TGTGCCAGCAGTTTTATCGGGGGGCTCGGCAATCAGCCCCAGCATTTT.

This sequence joins TRBV10-2 and TRBJ2-7, with 10 bases lining up with TRBD1. V was pared by 6 bases and J by 6 bases, with 5 bases of the junction left unmatched. Germline V gives CDR1 WSHSY, CDR2 SAAADI. The CDR3 contains 13 residues. The CDR3 DNA reads TGCGCCAGCAGGCCGGGACAGGGGCGCGAGCAGTACTTC. This translates into CASRPGQGREQYF.

This clone was found once. The V call is TRBV19, the J call TRBJ2-5; possibly TRBD2 for D (7 bases). The germline gives CDR1 LNHDA, CDR2 SQIVND (reference sequence). CDR3 length: 16 amino acids. Between the trimmed V and J ends, which lost 1 base and 7 bases, there was a span of 19 bases. The CDR3 sequence is CASSIGGAGPQGTQYF. Here the CDR3 DNA reads TGTGCCAGTAGTATAGGGGGAGCGGGGCCACAGGGGACCCAGTACTTC.

J is TRBJ1-5 and V is TRBV7-2, with D possibly being TRBD1 (6 bases). The V end lost 2 bases, the J end lost 6 bases, and 14 bases lay between the germline ends. The CDR3 runs to 15 residues. Germline V gives CDR1 SGHTA, CDR2 FQGNSA. The CDR3 sequence: CASSLKGGGLQPQHF. The CDR3 coding sequence is TGTGCCAGCAGCTTAAAGGGCGGGGGGCTTCAGCCCCAGCATTTT.

V and J are TRBV7-2 and TRBJ2-5; D may correspond to TRBD1 or TRBD2 (6 bases each). Germline V gene data show CDR1 as SGHTA and CDR2 as FQGNSA. V lost 0 bases and J 2 bases, leaving 10 bases between the germline ends. This CDR3 comprises 15 residues. CDR3 in amino acids: CASSLAGGRQETQYF. In DNA form, the CDR3 reads TGTGCCAGCAGCTTAGCGGGGGGCAGGCAAGAGACCCAGTACTTC.

This chain links TRBV18 with TRBJ1-1; D remains unclear. The CDR3 spans 16 residues. Trimming cost V 0 bases and J 6 bases, with 17 bases left between them. Germline V gene data show CDR1 as KGHSH and CDR2 as LQKENI. The CDR3 nucleotides are TGTGCCAGCTCACCACCGGTAGGTTCGGGGTCGGCTGAAGCTTTCTTT. As protein: CASSPPVGSGSAEAFF.

The CDR3 region has the DNA TGTGCCAGCAGCGACTCGGCAGGCCATTCCTATGGCTACACCTTC. Protein product: CASSDSAGHSYGYTF. This chain links TRBV7-9 with TRBJ1-2, with no clear D. The CDR3 contains 15 residues. Germline-derived CDR1 and CDR2 are SEHNR and FQNEAQ (reference sequence). Trimming pared 5 bases from V and 4 bases from J, leaving 17 bases between.

This clone was recorded once. The chain carries TRBV7-2 and TRBJ2-1; D not resolved. V shed 5 bases and J shed 7 bases, with 9 bases lying between them. Germline V gene sequence: CDR1 SGHTA, CDR2 FQGNSA. The CDR3 has 12 residues. CDR3 nucleotide sequence: TGTGCCAGCAGCCCACGGACGAATGAGCAGTTCTTC. Translating it yields CASSPRTNEQFF.

The table lists this clone with a few counts. The chain carries TRBV11-2 and TRBJ1-1; D is ambiguous. This CDR3 has 14 amino acids. The germline V and J ends were trimmed by 3 bases and 7 bases, with 15 bases remaining between them. Looked up from germline, CDR1 is SGHAT and CDR2 is FQNNGV. CDR3 DNA: TGTGCCAGCAGCTTCTCGTTTGGTCATGATGAAGCTTTCTTT. This codes for CASSFSFGHDEAFF.

The CDR3 is CASSSSPTSGNTGELFF. CDR3 nucleotide sequence: TGTGCCAGCAGCTCGTCGCCGACTAGCGGAAACACCGGGGAGCTGTTTTTT. The chain uses TRBV7-2 and TRBJ2-2; 9 bases align to TRBD2. Germline-derived CDR1 and CDR2 are SGHTA and FQGNSA. V lost 4 bases and J lost 2; bases outside the gene matches: 8. There are 17 residues in the CDR3.

The chain carries TRBV6-5 and TRBJ1-1; D gene unclear. CDR1 is MNHEY, CDR2 SVGAGI, per germline. V was pared by 9 bases and J by 2 bases, with 7 bases between. CDR3 length equals 11 residues. In nucleotides, the CDR3 is TGTGCCAGAAGAGATAACACTGAAGCTTTCTTT. Translating it yields CARRDNTEAFF.